This record concerns one T cell receptor (beta chain) sequence. The sample is drawn from a study of blood T cell repertoires in COVID-19. Overall study: Both acute and convalescent COVID-19 samples were obtained from the United States, Italy and Spain. The analysed material was cDNA or gDNA that came from T cells, B-cell-depleted T cells, or PBMCs.

Germline trimming cut 5 bases from V and 4 bases from J; bases unmatched to any gene: 10. The CDR3 extends over 15 amino acids. Per the germline V gene, CDR1 is SGHVS and CDR2 is FQNEAQ. Source study methods: How many nucleated cells were present was estimated from reference gene primer amplification. Some clones are missing from TCRdb's copy, which holds only in-frame ones; the method was immunoSEQ multiplex PCR. That table gives V, J and clone size, and the DNA gave D and trimming. The table includes about 160,000 clones, roughly 88% detected once. V usage is TRBV7-8 and J usage is TRBJ2-7, with 8 bases matching TRBD2. Sequencing input: peripheral blood. This sequence was found in a man aged 18 to 30 with acute or convalescent COVID-19. As DNA, the CDR3 is TGTGCCAGCAGCCTAGATGGGACTAGTGTTTACGAGCAGTACTTC. Amino acid sequence: CASSLDGTSVYEQYF.